The 2 T cell receptor beta chains below come from one sample, sequenced in a study of vaccination and CD4 T cells after COVID-19. Researchers used the Oncomine TCR Beta short-read assay to sequence DNA from cultured CD4+ T cells. TCRdb reprocessed the PCR reads with MiXCR, giving one entry per CDR3 protein. The sample has 17,000 or so distinct CDR3 sequences; about 60% are singletons. Their antigen targets remain unknown. Stated treatment: approximately 9-day PBMC culture with coronavirus spike peptide pools or control peptides (ViraFEST assay). Material for sequencing was CD4+ T cells from blood, cultured in vitro. These receptors all stem from a human donor who had recovered from COVID-19.

Here the CDR3 reads CASSLNSGLAYEQYF. The CDR3 DNA follows: TGCGCCAGCAGCTTGAACAGCGGACTAGCCTACGAGCAGTACTTC. The chain is built from TRBV5-1 and TRBJ2-7; 7 positions match TRBD2. Germline V CDR1 and CDR2: SGHRS, YFSETQ. V shed 1 base, J shed 2 bases, and the junction held 6 bases outside the gene matches. The CDR3 totals 15 residues. The full variable domain, in which reference TRBV5-1 and TRBJ2-7 provide the parts outside the CDR3, is KAGVTQTPRYLIKTRGQQVTLSCSPISGHRSVSWYQQTPGQGLQFLFEYFSETQRNKGNFPGRFSGRQFSNSRSEMNVSTLELGDSALYLCASSLNSGLAYEQYFGPGTRLTVT.

The chain couples TRBV4-1 to TRBJ2-7; 7 bases are shared with TRBD2. J was trimmed by 3 bases and V by 1 base; bases with no gene match: 3. The CDR3 has 14 residues. In germline, CDR1 is MGHRA, CDR2 YSYEKL. The chain's CDR3 is CASSQGGTNYEQYF. The CDR3 nucleotides read TGCGCCAGCAGCCAAGGTGGGACTAACTACGAGCAGTACTTC.